This entry concerns a single T cell receptor beta chain. This sample stems from a study of blood T cell repertoires in COVID-19. V lost 4 bases, J lost 4 bases, and 11 bases lay in between. The CDR3 has 13 amino acids. In germline, CDR1 is SGHDT, CDR2 YYEEEE. Methods used by the authors: Amplification from reference gene primers served as the basis for estimated nucleated cell counts. Some clones are missing from TCRdb's copy, which holds only in-frame ones; the method was immunoSEQ multiplex PCR. The DNA gave D and trimming, while V, J and clone size come from that table. The repertoire consists of approximately 94,000 clones, with 80% occurring once and the leading ten covering 31%.

Sequencing used peripheral blood. The chain couples TRBV5-6 to TRBJ2-5; D is possibly TRBD1 (6 bases). The receptor was isolated from a man between 65 and 85 years old with active or convalescent COVID-19. CDR3 amino acids: CASSPTGIETQYF. As DNA, the CDR3 is TGTGCCAGCAGCCCAACAGGGATAGAGACCCAGTACTTC.